A single sample gave rise to the 21 T cell receptor beta chains below, sequenced in a study of human versus mouse CDR3 diversity and MHC coevolution. Clones were read by immunoSEQ multiplex PCR, and TCRdb kept only the in-frame ones, dropping some. Of about 83,000 clones detected, around 90% appear once; the ten largest clones hold more than 0.13%. Sequencing input: naive CD4+ T cells from blood. Subset indicated: CD45RO-negative CD62L-positive naive CD4 T cells. Receptors were obtained from a person aged 30 to 69 in good health.

V and J are TRBV5-1 and TRBJ2-3; 8 nucleotides agree with TRBD1. CDR1 SGHRS and CDR2 YFSETQ come from the germline V gene. The CDR3 is made up of 15 amino acids. The V segment lost 0 bases and the J segment 3 bases; nucleotides outside the gene matches: 3. The CDR3 sequence is CASSLAGGATDTQYF. The CDR3 DNA follows: TGCGCCAGCAGCTTGGCAGGGGGCGCGACAGATACGCAGTATTTT.

The chain links TRBV14 to TRBJ1-1; tentative D call: TRBD1 (5 bases). Looked up from germline, CDR1 is SGHDN and CDR2 is FVKESK. The CDR3 runs to 17 residues. V shed 4 bases and J shed 0 bases, with 18 bases lying between them. The CDR3 region is CASSPYGGSGLNTEAFF. CDR3 nucleotides: TGTGCCAGCAGCCCCTACGGGGGATCGGGCCTGAACACTGAAGCTTTCTTT.

The rearrangement joins TRBV27 to TRBJ1-2, with TRBD1 matching over 7 bases. The CDR3 sequence is 15 residues long. The J segment lost 0 bases and the V segment lost 5 bases, leaving 6 bases of the junction unmatched. The germline V gene has CDR1 MNHEY and CDR2 SMNVEV (reference sequence). The CDR3 is CASSPLGQANYGYTF. CDR3 coding DNA: TGTGCCAGCAGTCCCCTCGGACAGGCTAACTATGGCTACACCTTC.

This sequence joins TRBV7-8 and TRBJ1-1, with D possibly matching TRBD1 (6 bases). V was shortened by 2 bases and J by 2 bases, with 9 bases between the two germline ends. The CDR3 runs to 14 residues. CDR1 and CDR2 from the germline V gene are SGHVS and FQNEAQ. Here the CDR3 DNA reads TGTGCCAGCAGCTTACAGGGGACAAACACTGAAGCTTTCTTT. Amino acid sequence: CASSLQGTNTEAFF.

CDR3 amino acids: CASSIIANYGYTF. The CDR3 nucleotides are TGTGCCAGTAGTATCATAGCTAACTATGGCTACACCTTC. The genes are TRBV19 and TRBJ1-2, with unresolved D. The CDR3 sequence is 13 residues long. Germline V gives CDR1 LNHDA, CDR2 SQIVND (reference sequence). Between the trimmed V and J ends, which lost 3 bases and 0 bases, there was a span of 5 bases.

This sequence joins TRBV18 and TRBJ1-1; the D gene is possibly TRBD1 (6 bases). Germline V CDR1 and CDR2: KGHSH, LQKENI. This CDR3 is built from 14 residues. V lost 3 bases to trimming and J lost 6 bases, with 14 bases between them. CDR3 nucleotide sequence: TGTGCCAGCTCACCGGGGGGGCGCGAGGCTGAAGCTTTCTTT. It translates to CASSPGGREAEAFF. Full variable domain (rest looked up from reference TRBV18 and TRBJ1-1): NAGVMQNPRHLVRRRGQEARLRCSPMKGHSHVYWYRQLPEEGLKFMVYLQKENIIDESGMPKERFSAEFPKEGPSILRIQQVVRGDSAAYFCASSPGGREAEAFFGQGTRLTVV.

This clone was seen once. The gene calls are TRBV18 and TRBJ1-1, with a possible D match to TRBD1 (5 bases). In germline, CDR1 is KGHSH, CDR2 LQKENI. Trimming removed 1 base at V and 4 bases at J, with 13 bases between. CDR3 size: 15 residues. CDR3 region: CASSPLIDSSTEAFF. The CDR3 DNA follows: TGTGCCAGCTCACCACTTATCGACAGCAGCACTGAAGCTTTCTTT.

This chain links TRBV6-5 with TRBJ1-2; D remains ambiguous. This CDR3 contains 14 residues. V lost 5 bases and J lost 2, with 12 bases in between. Germline lookup yields CDR1 MNHEY and CDR2 SVGAGI. The CDR3 is CASSGLTDNYGYTF. The CDR3 DNA reads TGTGCCAGCAGTGGACTGACGGACAACTATGGCTACACCTTC.

The chain has TRBV4-1 and TRBJ2-5, with 10 bases fitting TRBD2. There are 16 residues in the CDR3. Germline trimming cut 3 bases from V and 1 base from J; bases unmatched to any gene: 5. CDR1 MGHRA and CDR2 YSYEKL come from the germline V gene. The DNA for the CDR3 is TGCGCCAGCAGCCAGCGAGCGGGGGGGATCCAAGAGACCCAGTACTTC. Translation: CASSQRAGGIQETQYF.

The chain couples TRBV4-2 to TRBJ2-5; 11 bases agree with TRBD2. CDR3 length: 18 amino acids. Germline CDR1 reads LGHNA; CDR2 reads YNFKEQ. Germline trimming cut 6 bases from V and 5 bases from J; bases unmatched to any gene: 17. CDR3 amino acids: CASSDSGGADSVWETQYF. In DNA, the CDR3 is TGTGCCAGCAGTGATAGCGGGGGGGCGGATTCGGTTTGGGAGACCCAGTACTTC.

This sequence joins TRBV19 and TRBJ1-5; D call uncertain. Germline loops: CDR1 LNHDA, CDR2 SQIVND (reference sequence). The CDR3 runs 15 residues. V was pared by 6 bases and J by 2 bases, with 14 bases between. CDR3 in amino acids: CASSPGELGNQPQHF. CDR3 nucleotide sequence: TGTGCCAGTAGCCCCGGGGAGTTAGGCAATCAGCCCCAGCATTTT.

This chain connects TRBV4-1 to TRBJ2-5; TRBD1 aligns across 7 bases. The J call could be wrong; TRBJ2-7 is a better fit for the DNA end. Germline assignment: CDR1 MGHRA and CDR2 YSYEKL. There are 14 residues in the CDR3. In DNA, the CDR3 is TGCGCCAGCAGCCAAGGGCAGGGGGCCTACGAGCAGTACTTC. Amino acids: CASSQGQGAYEQYF.

The chain carries TRBV19 and TRBJ1-2, with TRBD1 matching 9 bases. V lost 9 bases, J lost 3 bases, and 5 bases stayed unmatched. This CDR3 is 13 amino acids long. Per the germline V gene, CDR1 is LNHDA and CDR2 is SQIVND (reference sequence). This chain's CDR3 is CASTGQGHYGYTF. The CDR3 DNA reads TGTGCCAGCACCGGACAGGGGCACTATGGCTACACCTTC.

The genes are TRBV29-1 and TRBJ1-1, with TRBD1 matching 7 bases. Unmatched junction bases numbered 4, after V lost 6 bases and J lost 0 bases. The CDR3 extends over 13 amino acids. Germline V lookup: CDR1 SQVTM, CDR2 ANQGSEA. This chain's CDR3 is CSVQGQMNTEAFF. DNA of the CDR3: TGCAGCGTGCAGGGACAGATGAACACTGAAGCTTTCTTT.

This clone was observed a single time. CDR3 in DNA: TGCGCCAGCAGGGGGACTAGCGGGGGGTACAATGAGCAGTTCTTC. Its protein product is CASRGTSGGYNEQFF. The chain carries TRBV5-1 and TRBJ2-1, with 15 nucleotides matching TRBD2. The germline CDR1 and CDR2 sequences are SGHRS and YFSETQ. The CDR3 contains 15 residues. V lost 5 bases, J lost 4 bases, and 1 base stayed unmatched.

The rearrangement uses TRBV29-1 and TRBJ2-7; no reliable D call. With 2 bases removed from V and 7 bases from J, the gap between germline ends came to 12 bases. From germline, CDR1 is SQVTM and CDR2 ANQGSEA. CDR3 length: 12 residues. CDR3 DNA sequence: TGCAGCGTTGAAAATTCGCCGGGTGAGCAGTACTTC. Amino acids: CSVENSPGEQYF.

The V and J genes are TRBV15 and TRBJ2-1, with 7 bases that match TRBD2. V lost 8 bases, J lost 9 bases, and 7 bases stayed unmatched. Looked up from germline, CDR1 is LNHNV and CDR2 is YYDKDF (reference sequence). This CDR3 is 12 amino acids long. The CDR3 DNA reads as TGTGCCACCGGGCGGGAGTGGGGTGAGCAGTTCTTC. This encodes CATGREWGEQFF.

The CDR3 DNA sequence: TGTGCCAGCAGTTCGTACGGGGGAAGGTTGAACACTGAAGCTTTCTTT. Protein product: CASSSYGGRLNTEAFF. This chain joins TRBV28 and TRBJ1-1, with D tentatively TRBD1 (5 bases). The CDR3 consists of 16 residues. With 4 bases removed from V and 0 bases from J, the gap between germline ends came to 15 bases. Germline V gene data show CDR1 as MDHEN and CDR2 as SYDVKM.

About this clone itself: Other DNA sequences in the sample encode the same CDR3. The chain recombines TRBV2 with TRBJ2-3, with 7 bases lining up with TRBD1. After removal of 4 bases from V and 1 base from J, the junction contained 2 bases not matched to a gene. CDR1 and CDR2 from the germline V gene are SNHLY and FYNNEI. The CDR3 sequence is 14 residues long. The DNA of the CDR3 is TGTGCCAGCAGTGGACAGGGTGGCACAGATACGCAGTATTTT. Amino acids: CASSGQGGTDTQYF. The variable domain in full, with the rest retrieved from reference TRBV2 and TRBJ2-3, is EPEVTQTPSHQVTQMGQEVILRCVPISNHLYFYWYRQILGQKVEFLVSFYNNEISEKSEIFDDQFSVERPDGSNFTLKIRSTKLEDSAMYFCASSGQGGTDTQYFGPGTRLTVL.

The chain couples TRBV12-5 to TRBJ1-2; TRBD1 aligns across 9 bases. V was clipped by 5 bases and J by 0 bases; unmatched bases: 4. The CDR3 is 15 amino acids. CDR1 and CDR2 from the germline V gene are LGHNT and FRNRAP. The CDR3 loop is CASGTGQGANYGYTF. The CDR3 nucleotides read TGTGCTAGTGGTACGGGACAGGGAGCTAACTATGGCTACACCTTC.

The CDR3 sequence is CASSKDGRGQETQYF. CDR3 DNA: TGTGCCAGCAGTAAAGATGGGCGGGGGCAAGAGACCCAGTACTTC. The chain recombines TRBV2 with TRBJ2-5; the match to TRBD2 covers 7 bases. The V segment lost 5 bases and the J segment 2 bases; nucleotides outside the gene matches: 8. Germline V gene data show CDR1 as SNHLY and CDR2 as FYNNEI. The CDR3 has 15 residues.